The source of this TCR beta chain is a study of blood T cell repertoires in COVID-19. In the study overall: Sites across the United States, Italy and Spain contributed samples from acute and convalescent COVID-19. Sources were T cells, B-cell-depleted T cells, or PBMCs; the material itself was cDNA or gDNA.

This clone was found once. CDR3 length equals 13 residues. The V gene's germline CDR1 is MNHEY and CDR2 SVGAGI. The ends were cut back, 0 bases at V and 2 bases at J, with 4 bases in the middle. As processed by the authors: Cell counts per sample came from amplifying reference gene primers. Repertoires were generated with immunoSEQ multiplex PCR, while TCRdb's copy carries only in-frame clones and drops some. V and J calls and clone size are those listed in that table; D and trimming were worked out from the DNA. The table has approximately 75,000 clones, 70% to 90% seen once. The TCR comes from a man aged 45-60 years with acute or convalescent COVID-19. The genes are TRBV6-5 and TRBJ1-1, with no clear D. The sequenced sample consisted of peripheral blood. The CDR3 region has the DNA TGTGCCAGCAGTTACTCCGTTAACACTGAAGCTTTCTTT. Protein product: CASSYSVNTEAFF.